Given below is one TCR beta chain in context. Germline CDR1 reads SGHTA; CDR2 reads FQGNSA. CDR3 length equals 17 residues. The ends lost 4 bases at V and 2 bases at J; junction bases unmatched: 11. The method was immunoSEQ multiplex PCR; TCRdb's version includes in-frame clones alone and lacks a portion of them. The repertoire holds tens of thousands of clones, with around 80% as singletons. The data originate from a study of blood T cell repertoires in COVID-19. This receptor was identified in a human donor in a cohort sampled during active COVID-19. Sequenced material: peripheral blood. The rearrangement links TRBV7-2 to TRBJ2-3, with 8 bases lining up with TRBD2. The CDR3 DNA is TGTGCCAGCAGCTCCCGCCCGCGGCGGGGGGCCACAGATACGCAGTATTTT. Amino acids: CASSSRPRRGATDTQYF. Based on the CDR3 plus reference TRBV7-2 and TRBJ2-3, the full variable domain is GAGVSQSPSNKVTEKGKDVELRCDPISGHTALYWYRQSLGQGLEFLIYFQGNSAPDKSGLPSDRFSAERTGGSVSTLTIQRTQQEDSAVYLCASSSRPRRGATDTQYFGPGTRLTVL.